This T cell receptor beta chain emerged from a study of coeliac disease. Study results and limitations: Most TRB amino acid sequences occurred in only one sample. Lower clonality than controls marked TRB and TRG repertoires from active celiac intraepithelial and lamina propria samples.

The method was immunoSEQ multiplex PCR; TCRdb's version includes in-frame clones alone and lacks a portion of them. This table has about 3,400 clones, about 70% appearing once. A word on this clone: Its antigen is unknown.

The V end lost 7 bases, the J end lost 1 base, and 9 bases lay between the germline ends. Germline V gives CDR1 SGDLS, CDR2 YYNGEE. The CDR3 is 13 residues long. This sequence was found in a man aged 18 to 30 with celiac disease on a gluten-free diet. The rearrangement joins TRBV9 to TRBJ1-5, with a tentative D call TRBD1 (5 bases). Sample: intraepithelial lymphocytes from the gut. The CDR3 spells CASAGGSNQPQHF. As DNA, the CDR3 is TGTGCCAGCGCTGGGGGGAGCAATCAGCCCCAGCATTTT.